Each of the 5 T cell receptor beta chains below was sequenced from the same sample in a study of regulatory T cells in long-lasting Graves disease. Construction of TCR beta libraries relied on iRepertoire HTBI primers and on Arm-PCR targeting CDR3 regions. TCRdb itself ran the multiplex PCR reads through MiXCR, one entry per CDR3 protein. The data contain 300,000 or so distinct CDR3 sequences, around 19% of them seen just once; the ten biggest clones take up less than 35%. Documented time point: persistent/refractory GD, antithyroid drugs over 5 years with positive TRAb. PBMC RNA served as the TCR library source. This sample comprised peripheral blood mononuclear cells (PBMCs), obtained when the disease was refractory, from a patient treated with antithyroid drugs. Receptors originate from a female donor with Graves disease.

This clonotype occurred many times. The chain recombines TRBV18 with TRBJ1-6; possible D gene TRBD1, 6 bases. Germline loops: CDR1 KGHSH, CDR2 LQKENI. The CDR3 totals 15 residues. The V end lost 3 bases, the J end lost 7 bases, and 13 bases lay between the germline ends. The CDR3 nucleotides are TGTGCCAGCTCACCGCTGGACAGCCCGAATTCACCCCTCCACTTT. This codes for CASSPLDSPNSPLHF.

This clonotype was recorded once. With a much larger clone just one base away, this may be a read error. The chain has TRBV6-1 and TRBJ2-7; no clear D. The CDR3 loop spans 14 amino acids. From germline, CDR1 is MNHNS and CDR2 SASEGT. The ends were cut back, 6 bases at V and 2 bases at J, with 14 bases in the middle. CDR3 sequence: CASRWMFGTYEQYF. The CDR3 DNA follows: TGTGCCAGCAGGTGGATGTTTGGAACCTACGAGCAGTACTTC.

This clonotype was detected ten times or more. The J gene is TRBJ2-7, the V gene TRBV28, with a tentative D call TRBD2 (6 bases). Germline CDR1 MDHEN, CDR2 SYDVKM. The CDR3 sequence is 14 residues long. V was shortened by 4 bases and J by 0 bases, with 10 bases between the two germline ends. DNA of the CDR3: TGTGCCAGCAGTTGGCGGGACTCCTCCTACGAGCAGTACTTC. Protein sequence: CASSWRDSSYEQYF. Looking up the rest from reference TRBV28 and TRBJ2-7 gives the full variable domain: DVKVTQSSRYLVKRTGEKVFLECVQDMDHENMFWYRQDPGLGLRLIYFSYDVKMKEKGDIPEGYSVSREKKERFSLILESASTNQTSMYLCASSWRDSSYEQYFGPGTRLTVT.

A word on this clonotype: A much larger clone differs from this one at a single base, so this may be a read error. The gene calls are TRBV6-6 and TRBJ1-1; D is uncertain. Germline V gene lookup returns CDR1 MNHNY and CDR2 SVGAGI (reference sequence). V lost 0 bases and J lost 6, with 20 bases in between. CDR3 length: 17 residues. The CDR3 DNA sequence: TGTGCCAGCAGTTACTCGTTTCTCGGCAGTTTTCTCTCTGAAGCTTTCTTT. This gives the protein CASSYSFLGSFLSEAFF.

Many counts were recorded for this clonotype. V gene TRBV5-1 combines with J gene TRBJ1-1, with TRBD1 matching over 7 bases. V dropped 0 bases and J dropped 3; count of bases not matched to a gene: 5. Germline V gene data show CDR1 as SGHRS and CDR2 as YFSETQ. The CDR3 extends over 15 amino acids. As DNA, the CDR3 is TGCGCCAGCAGCTTGGAACAGGGGCGGCACACTGAAGCTTTCTTT. Protein sequence: CASSLEQGRHTEAFF.